These 14 T cell receptor beta chains were all obtained from the same sample, sequenced in a study of glioma-infiltrating T cells after dendritic cell vaccination. Produced via immunoSEQ multiplex PCR; TCRdb's table is partial and in-frame only. In the table there are roughly 100,000 clones, around 91% of which are singletons. Noted time point: after dendritic cell vaccination, including at tumor progression/relapse. Material: blood, obtained after dendritic cell vaccination. The receptor source for this set is a human donor with glioblastoma.

The rearrangement joins TRBV6-5 to TRBJ2-7, with a possible D match to TRBD1 (5 bases). V shed 7 bases and J shed 3 bases, with 13 bases lying between them. Germline CDR1 and CDR2: MNHEY and SVGAGI. The CDR3 contains 13 residues. The CDR3 nucleotides are TGTGCCAGCACCGGGCAGGGTTACTACGAGCAGTACTTC. Its translation: CASTGQGYYEQYF.

V usage is TRBV4-1 and J usage is TRBJ2-7; 11 positions agree with TRBD2. Germline V gene data show CDR1 as MGHRA and CDR2 as YSYEKL. After removal of 0 bases from V and 2 bases from J, the junction contained 3 bases not matched to a gene. The CDR3 runs 16 residues. CDR3 sequence: CASSQEMTSGAYEQYF. The CDR3 nucleotides are TGCGCCAGCAGCCAAGAGATGACTAGCGGGGCCTACGAGCAGTACTTC.

The V gene is TRBV5-4, the J gene TRBJ2-1; the match to TRBD1 covers 10 bases. J was trimmed by 7 bases and V by 1 base; bases with no gene match: 2. CDR1 SGHNT and CDR2 YYREEE come from the germline V gene (reference sequence). The CDR3 sequence is 14 residues long. CDR3 sequence: CASSLLGQGNEQFF. Written as DNA, the CDR3 is TGTGCCAGCAGCTTGTTGGGACAGGGGAATGAGCAGTTCTTC.

CDR3 loop: CASSLEGTGGEGNYGYTF. For the CDR3, the DNA is TGTGCCAGCAGCTTAGAGGGGACAGGGGGCGAGGGTAACTATGGCTACACCTTC. The chain couples TRBV7-8 to TRBJ1-2, with TRBD1 matching 12 bases. This CDR3 comprises 18 residues. Per the germline V gene, CDR1 is SGHVS and CDR2 is FQNEAQ. V shed 1 base, J shed 1 base, and the junction held 7 bases outside the gene matches.

This rearrangement joins TRBV7-3 to TRBJ2-7, with TRBD1 as a possible D gene (6 bases). The germline V and J ends were trimmed by 2 bases and 5 bases, with 10 bases remaining between them. CDR1 and CDR2 (germline): SGHTA, FQGTGA. There are 13 residues in the CDR3. The CDR3 nucleotides are TGTGCCAGCAGCTTACGCAGGGGAGACGAGCAGTACTTC. This encodes CASSLRRGDEQYF.

V usage is TRBV9 and J usage is TRBJ1-2; 9 bases are a match to TRBD1. The CDR3 length is 16 residues. The trim removed 0 bases at V and 4 bases at J, leaving 7 bases unmatched. CDR1 is SGDLS and CDR2 is YYNGEE in the germline V gene. The CDR3 protein is CASSVASTGGGYGYTF. The CDR3 bases are TGTGCCAGCAGCGTAGCCTCGACAGGGGGTGGCTATGGCTACACCTTC.

The chain links TRBV7-3 to TRBJ2-7; D unresolved. The germline V and J ends were trimmed by 2 bases and 1 base, with 9 bases remaining between them. Germline assignment: CDR1 SGHTA and CDR2 FQGTGA. This CDR3 has 14 residues. The CDR3 DNA follows: TGTGCCAGCAGCTTATCCTCCGGGTCCTACGAGCAGTACTTC. Translation gives CASSLSSGSYEQYF. The full variable domain, rest sourced from reference TRBV7-3 and TRBJ2-7, is GAGVSQTPSNKVTEKGKYVELRCDPISGHTALYWYRQSLGQGPEFLIYFQGTGAADDSGLPNDRFFAVRPEGSVSTLKIQRTERGDSAVYLCASSLSSGSYEQYFGPGTRLTVT.

The chain links TRBV7-9 to TRBJ1-4; D is possibly TRBD1 (5 bases). The CDR3 totals 13 residues. Trimming left V 3 bases short and J 8 bases short, with 10 bases between. Germline V gene data show CDR1 as SEHNR and CDR2 as FQNEAQ (reference sequence). CDR3 loop: CASSLGGAEKLFF. The CDR3 coding sequence is TGTGCCAGCAGCTTGGGCGGGGCGGAAAAACTGTTTTTT.

This rearrangement joins TRBV11-3 to TRBJ1-5; TRBD1 is a possible D gene (5 bases). V lost 0 bases, J lost 1 base, and 7 bases lay in between. Germline values: CDR1 SGHNT, CDR2 YENEEA. This CDR3 has 15 amino acids. The CDR3 sequence is CASSLDWTSNQPQHF. As DNA, the CDR3 is TGTGCCAGCAGCTTAGATTGGACAAGCAATCAGCCCCAGCATTTT.

The chain carries TRBV6-6 and TRBJ1-3; D ambiguous. V was cut by 5 bases and J by 0 bases, with 11 bases left in between. Germline V gene lookup returns CDR1 MNHNY and CDR2 SVGAGI (reference sequence). This CDR3 spans 15 amino acids. The CDR3 DNA follows: TGTGCCAGCAGTGCGGGGAGTCTCTCTGGAAACACCATATATTTT. It encodes CASSAGSLSGNTIYF.

The chain joins TRBV6-6 to TRBJ2-7; 14 bases are a match to TRBD2. The CDR3 runs to 15 residues. Germline V gives CDR1 MNHNY, CDR2 SVGAGI (reference sequence). Trimming took 6 bases from V and 1 from J; bases not matched to a gene: 2. The CDR3 here is CASRGLAGVSYEQYF. The CDR3 nucleotides read TGTGCCAGCAGGGGACTAGCGGGGGTATCCTACGAGCAGTACTTC.

The CDR3 here is CASSLDGGNEQFF. The CDR3 coding sequence is TGCGCCAGCAGCTTGGATGGGGGGAATGAGCAGTTCTTC. This rearrangement joins TRBV5-1 to TRBJ2-1, with a tentative D call TRBD2 (6 bases). Looked up from germline, CDR1 is SGHRS and CDR2 is YFSETQ. Trimming cost V 0 bases and J 7 bases, with 8 bases left between them. The CDR3 runs to 13 residues. The full variable domain, rest sourced from reference TRBV5-1 and TRBJ2-1, is KAGVTQTPRYLIKTRGQQVTLSCSPISGHRSVSWYQQTPGQGLQFLFEYFSETQRNKGNFPGRFSGRQFSNSRSEMNVSTLELGDSALYLCASSLDGGNEQFFGPGTRLTVL.

The chain recombines TRBV7-8 with TRBJ2-3; a weak D match, TRBD1 (5 bases). Germline lookup yields CDR1 SGHVS and CDR2 FQNEAQ. Trimming removed 0 bases at V and 0 bases at J, with 16 bases between. The CDR3 length is 18 residues. The CDR3 DNA reads TGTGCCAGCAGCTTAGCGGACAAACTTTGGGCAAGCACAGATACGCAGTATTTT. Translated: CASSLADKLWASTDTQYF.

The chain uses TRBV7-8 and TRBJ1-5, with TRBD1 matching over 7 bases. From germline, CDR1 is SGHVS and CDR2 FQNEAQ. The CDR3 totals 14 residues. J lost 4 bases, V lost 5 bases, and 5 bases had no gene match. Written as DNA, the CDR3 is TGTGCCAGCAGCCGCCGGGACAGTAATCAGCCCCAGCATTTT. Translating it yields CASSRRDSNQPQHF.